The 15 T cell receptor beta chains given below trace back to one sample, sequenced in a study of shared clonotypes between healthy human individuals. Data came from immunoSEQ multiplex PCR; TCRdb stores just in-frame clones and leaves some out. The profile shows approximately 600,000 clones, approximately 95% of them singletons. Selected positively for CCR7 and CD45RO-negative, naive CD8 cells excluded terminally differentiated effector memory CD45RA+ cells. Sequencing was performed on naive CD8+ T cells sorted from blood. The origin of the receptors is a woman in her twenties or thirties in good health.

CDR3 residues: CSAPEIYGYTF. In DNA, the CDR3 is TGCAGTGCTCCGGAGATCTATGGCTACACCTTC. The chain carries TRBV20-1 and TRBJ1-2; D gene uncertain. The ends were cut back, 5 bases at V and 4 bases at J, with 8 bases in the middle. Germline lookup yields CDR1 DFQATT and CDR2 SNEGSKA (reference sequence). The CDR3 length is 11 residues.

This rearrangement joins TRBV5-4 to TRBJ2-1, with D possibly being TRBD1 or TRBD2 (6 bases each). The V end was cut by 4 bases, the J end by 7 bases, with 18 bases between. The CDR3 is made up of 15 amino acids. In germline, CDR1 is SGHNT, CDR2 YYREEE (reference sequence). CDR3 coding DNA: TGTGCCAGCAGCCAGGGGATCGGGAGAGGAAATGAGCAGTTCTTC. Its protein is CASSQGIGRGNEQFF.

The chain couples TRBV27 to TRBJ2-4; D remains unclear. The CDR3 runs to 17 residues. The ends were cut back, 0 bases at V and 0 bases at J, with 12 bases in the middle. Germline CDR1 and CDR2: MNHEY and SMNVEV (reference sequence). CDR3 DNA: TGTGCCAGCAGTTTATCGCCGGACCAACTAGCCAAAAACATTCAGTACTTC. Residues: CASSLSPDQLAKNIQYF.

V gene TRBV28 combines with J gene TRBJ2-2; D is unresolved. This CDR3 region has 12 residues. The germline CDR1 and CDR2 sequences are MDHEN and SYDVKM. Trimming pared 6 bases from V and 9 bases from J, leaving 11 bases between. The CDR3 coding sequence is TGTGCCAGCAGCCTTCGAGGCTGGGAGCTGTTTTTT. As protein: CASSLRGWELFF.

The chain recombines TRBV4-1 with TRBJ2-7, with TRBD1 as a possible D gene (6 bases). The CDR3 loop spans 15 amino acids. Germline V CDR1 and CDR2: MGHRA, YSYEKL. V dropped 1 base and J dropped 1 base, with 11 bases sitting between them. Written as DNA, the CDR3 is TGCGCCAGCAGCCAAGGGCCAGGGGTATCCTACGAGCAGTACTTC. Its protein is CASSQGPGVSYEQYF.

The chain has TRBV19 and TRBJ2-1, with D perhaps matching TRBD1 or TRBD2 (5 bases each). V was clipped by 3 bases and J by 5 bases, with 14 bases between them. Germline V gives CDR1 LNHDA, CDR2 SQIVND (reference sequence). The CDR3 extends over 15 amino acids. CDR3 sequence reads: CASSITPRGDNEQFF. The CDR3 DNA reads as TGTGCCAGTAGTATTACCCCGAGAGGGGACAATGAGCAGTTCTTC.

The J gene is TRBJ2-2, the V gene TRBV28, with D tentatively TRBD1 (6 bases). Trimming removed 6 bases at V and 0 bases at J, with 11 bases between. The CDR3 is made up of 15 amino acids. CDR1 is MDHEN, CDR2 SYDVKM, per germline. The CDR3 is CASRKTGSNTGELFF. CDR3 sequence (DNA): TGTGCCAGCAGGAAGACAGGATCGAACACCGGGGAGCTGTTTTTT. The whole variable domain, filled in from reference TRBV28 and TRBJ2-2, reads DVKVTQSSRYLVKRTGEKVFLECVQDMDHENMFWYRQDPGLGLRLIYFSYDVKMKEKGDIPEGYSVSREKKERFSLILESASTNQTSMYLCASRKTGSNTGELFFGEGSRLTVL.

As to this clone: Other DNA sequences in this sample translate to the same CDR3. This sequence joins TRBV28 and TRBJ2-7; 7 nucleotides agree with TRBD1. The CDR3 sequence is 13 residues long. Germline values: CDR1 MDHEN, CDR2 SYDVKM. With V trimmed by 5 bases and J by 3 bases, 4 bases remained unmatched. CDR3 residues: CASSRQGSYEQYF. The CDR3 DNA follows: TGTGCCAGCAGTCGACAGGGAAGCTACGAGCAGTACTTC. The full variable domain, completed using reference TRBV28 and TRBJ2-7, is DVKVTQSSRYLVKRTGEKVFLECVQDMDHENMFWYRQDPGLGLRLIYFSYDVKMKEKGDIPEGYSVSREKKERFSLILESASTNQTSMYLCASSRQGSYEQYFGPGTRLTVT.

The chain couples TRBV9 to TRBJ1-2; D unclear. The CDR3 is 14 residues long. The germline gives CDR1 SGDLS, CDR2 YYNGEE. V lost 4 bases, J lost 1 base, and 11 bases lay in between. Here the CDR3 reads CASSPREGNYGYTF. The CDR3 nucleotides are TGTGCCAGCAGCCCCCGGGAAGGTAACTATGGCTACACCTTC.

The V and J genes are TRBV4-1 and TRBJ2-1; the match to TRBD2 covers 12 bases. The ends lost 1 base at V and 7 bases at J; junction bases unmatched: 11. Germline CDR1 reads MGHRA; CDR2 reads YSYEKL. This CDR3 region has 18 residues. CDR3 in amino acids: CASSQVLAGGPIENEQFF. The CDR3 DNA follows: TGCGCCAGCAGCCAAGTTCTAGCGGGAGGGCCCATAGAAAATGAGCAGTTCTTC.

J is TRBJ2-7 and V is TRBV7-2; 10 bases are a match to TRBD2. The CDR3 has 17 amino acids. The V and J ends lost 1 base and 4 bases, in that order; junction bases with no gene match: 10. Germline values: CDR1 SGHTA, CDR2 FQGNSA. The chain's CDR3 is CASSLEGLAGVRYEQYF. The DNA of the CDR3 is TGTGCCAGCAGCTTAGAGGGGCTAGCGGGAGTTCGGTACGAGCAGTACTTC.

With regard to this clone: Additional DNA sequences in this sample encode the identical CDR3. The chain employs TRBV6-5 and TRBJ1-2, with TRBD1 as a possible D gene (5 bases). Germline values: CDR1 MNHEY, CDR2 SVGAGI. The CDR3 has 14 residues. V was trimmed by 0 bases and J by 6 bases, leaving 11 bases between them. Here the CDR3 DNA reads TGTGCCAGCAGTTACTCGGAAGGGGCGGATGGCTACACCTTC. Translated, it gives CASSYSEGADGYTF.

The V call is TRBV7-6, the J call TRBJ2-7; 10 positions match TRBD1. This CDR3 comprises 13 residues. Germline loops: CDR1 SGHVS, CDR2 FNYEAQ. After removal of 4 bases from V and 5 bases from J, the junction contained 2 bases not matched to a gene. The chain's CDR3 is CASSWDRGHEQYF. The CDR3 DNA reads TGTGCCAGCAGCTGGGACAGGGGCCACGAGCAGTACTTC. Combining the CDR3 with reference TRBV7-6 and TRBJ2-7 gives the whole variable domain GAGVSQSPRYKVTKRGQDVALRCDPISGHVSLYWYRQALGQGPEFLTYFNYEAQQDKSGLPNDRFSAERPEGSISTLTIQRTEQRDSAMYRCASSWDRGHEQYFGPGTRLTVT.

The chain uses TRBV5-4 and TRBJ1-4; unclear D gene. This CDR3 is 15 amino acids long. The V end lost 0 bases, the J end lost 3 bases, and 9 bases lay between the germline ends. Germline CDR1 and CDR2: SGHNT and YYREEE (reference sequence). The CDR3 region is CASSLGGRANEKLFF. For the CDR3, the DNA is TGTGCCAGCAGCTTGGGCGGGAGGGCTAATGAAAAACTGTTTTTT.

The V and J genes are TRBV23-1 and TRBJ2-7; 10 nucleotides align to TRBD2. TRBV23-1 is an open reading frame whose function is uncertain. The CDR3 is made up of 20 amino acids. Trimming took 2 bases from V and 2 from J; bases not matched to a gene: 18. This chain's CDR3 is CASSQPWTVPSGREAYEQYF. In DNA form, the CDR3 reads TGCGCCAGCAGTCAACCCTGGACCGTTCCTAGCGGGAGAGAGGCCTACGAGCAGTACTTC.